The rows below give T cell receptor beta chains drawn from one sample of a study of T-cell reconstitution after alpha-beta-depleted transplantation in children. A single record per CDR3 protein comes from TCRdb applying MiXCR to the PCR reads. The sample consists of more than 85,000 distinct CDR3 sequences, approximately 5.4% of them appearing once. The specimen comprised PBMCs, mostly from graft donor cells, sampled 60 days after TCRalphabeta/CD19-depleted stem cell transplant. These receptors were taken from a female patient aged 2 to 10 who had a stem cell transplant for Fanconi anemia, so the T cells may come from the graft donor. CDR3s include the opening cysteine and the closing phenylalanine or tryptophan. D genes are given only for firm matches. Part of the rows lack a size; the others show once, few, many or a class for expanded clones.

CDR3 DNA: TGCGCCAGCAGCCCGACTAGCGGGAGGGCCAATGAGCAGTTCTTC
CDR3 protein: CASSPTSGRANEQFF
D gene: TRBD2
clone size: many
V gene: TRBV5-1
J gene: TRBJ2-1
CDR3 length: 15

CDR3 DNA: TGTGCCACCGGACACTACACAGATACGCAGTATTTT
CDR3 protein: CATGHYTDTQYF
D gene: NA
clone size: few
V gene: TRBV2
J gene: TRBJ2-3
CDR3 length: 12

CDR3 DNA: TGTGCCACCAGCAGAGATCTGGGACAGGGGAGGGATACGCAGTATTTT
CDR3 protein: CATSRDLGQGRDTQYF
D gene: TRBD1
clone size: few
V gene: TRBV15
J gene: TRBJ2-3
CDR3 length: 16

CDR3 DNA: TGTGCCAGCAGCGGGGGGACTTACAATGAGCAGTTCTTC
CDR3 protein: CASSGGTYNEQFF
D gene: NA
clone size: many
V gene: TRBV9
J gene: TRBJ2-1
CDR3 length: 13

CDR3 DNA: TGCAGTGCTAGTGGACAAAGCAATCAGCCCCAGCATTTT
CDR3 protein: CSASGQSNQPQHF
D gene: NA
clone size: NA
V gene: TRBV20-1
J gene: TRBJ1-5
CDR3 length: 13

CDR3 DNA: TGCGCCAGCAGTCTTCCTAGGGGATCGGATGAGCAGTTCTTC
CDR3 protein: CASSLPRGSDEQFF
D gene: NA
clone size: many
V gene: TRBV5-1
J gene: TRBJ2-1
CDR3 length: 14

CDR3 DNA: TGTGCCAGCAGCCCGCGACTAGCACATGAGCAGTTCTTC
CDR3 protein: CASSPRLAHEQFF
D gene: TRBD2
clone size: many
V gene: TRBV7-6
J gene: TRBJ2-1
CDR3 length: 13

CDR3 DNA: TGTGCCAGCAGTTTACGGGGGGGGAATTACAATGAGCAGTTCTTC
CDR3 protein: CASSLRGGNYNEQFF
D gene: TRBD2
clone size: many
V gene: TRBV12-3/TRBV12-4
J gene: TRBJ2-1
CDR3 length: 15

CDR3 DNA: TGCGCCAGCAGCTTGAAGCGGGAGGGCCGCAGCACAGATACGCAGTATTTT
CDR3 protein: CASSLKREGRSTDTQYF
D gene: TRBD2
clone size: NA
V gene: TRBV5-1
J gene: TRBJ2-3
CDR3 length: 17

CDR3 DNA: TGCAGTGTTTACAGGGGGAACACTGAAGCTTTCTTT
CDR3 protein: CSVYRGNTEAFF
D gene: TRBD1
clone size: many
V gene: TRBV20-1
J gene: TRBJ1-1
CDR3 length: 12

CDR3 DNA: TGCAGTGCCCGACCCACGAGGGGGTATGACAATCAGCCCCAGCATTTT
CDR3 protein: CSARPTRGYDNQPQHF
D gene: NA
clone size: many
V gene: TRBV20-1
J gene: TRBJ1-5
CDR3 length: 16

CDR3 DNA: TGTGCCAGCAGCTTAAACCCCTTTCCCACATTCGGTGGCAATGAGCAGTTCTTC
CDR3 protein: CASSLNPFPTFGGNEQFF
D gene: NA
clone size: few
V gene: TRBV7-3
J gene: TRBJ2-1
CDR3 length: 18

CDR3 DNA: TGCGCCAGCACACGTGGCGGGGATACGCAGTATTTT
CDR3 protein: CASTRGGDTQYF
D gene: NA
clone size: NA
V gene: TRBV5-1
J gene: TRBJ2-3
CDR3 length: 12

CDR3 DNA: TGTGCCAGCAGCCGAGGACTAGCGGGGGATGGGGAGCAGTACTTC
CDR3 protein: CASSRGLAGDGEQYF
D gene: TRBD2
clone size: NA
V gene: TRBV7-2
J gene: TRBJ2-7
CDR3 length: 15

CDR3 DNA: TGTGCCAGCAGCGGGACTAGCGCCTACAATGAGCAGTTCTTC
CDR3 protein: CASSGTSAYNEQFF
D gene: TRBD2
clone size: many
V gene: TRBV2
J gene: TRBJ2-1
CDR3 length: 14

CDR3 DNA: TGTGCCAGCAGCAAAGGGCCGAATTCGGACGAGCAGTACTTC
CDR3 protein: CASSKGPNSDEQYF
D gene: NA
clone size: many
V gene: TRBV11-2
J gene: TRBJ2-7
CDR3 length: 14

CDR3 DNA: TGCAGCGTTGATCTGGGCCCCAGAAACATTCAGTACTTC
CDR3 protein: CSVDLGPRNIQYF
D gene: NA
clone size: many
V gene: TRBV29-1
J gene: TRBJ2-4
CDR3 length: 13

CDR3 DNA: TGTGCCAGCAGCTTAGTTGTGGGGGAGACCCAGTACTTC
CDR3 protein: CASSLVVGETQYF
D gene: NA
clone size: many
V gene: TRBV11-3
J gene: TRBJ2-5
CDR3 length: 13

CDR3 DNA: TGTGCCAGCAGCCTAACTAGCGGGGGGCGAGAGACCCAGTACTTC
CDR3 protein: CASSLTSGGRETQYF
D gene: TRBD2
clone size: many
V gene: TRBV7-3
J gene: TRBJ2-5
CDR3 length: 15

CDR3 DNA: TGTGCCAGCAGCCAAGTTCTAGCGGGGGCCTACGAGCAGTACTTC
CDR3 protein: CASSQVLAGAYEQYF
D gene: TRBD2
clone size: few
V gene: TRBV4-2
J gene: TRBJ2-7
CDR3 length: 15

CDR3 DNA: TGTGCCAGCAGCTTAGGTCACAGGGCCTATGGCTACACCTTC
CDR3 protein: CASSLGHRAYGYTF
D gene: NA
clone size: few
V gene: TRBV7-2
J gene: TRBJ1-2
CDR3 length: 14

CDR3 DNA: TGTGCCAGCAGTTACTCGACAGGGATTTTCACTGAAGCTTTCTTT
CDR3 protein: CASSYSTGIFTEAFF
D gene: TRBD1
clone size: many
V gene: TRBV6-5
J gene: TRBJ1-1
CDR3 length: 15

CDR3 DNA: TGTGCCAGCAGTTTACACGTAGGCACGGGCACAGATACGCAGTATTTT
CDR3 protein: CASSLHVGTGTDTQYF
D gene: NA
clone size: few
V gene: TRBV12-3/TRBV12-4
J gene: TRBJ2-3
CDR3 length: 16

CDR3 DNA: TGTGCCAGCAGTTCAGGGGGCCAGGCAGATACGCAGTATTTT
CDR3 protein: CASSSGGQADTQYF
D gene: TRBD1
clone size: many
V gene: TRBV28
J gene: TRBJ2-3
CDR3 length: 14

CDR3 DNA: TGTGCCAGCAGCCAATATGCTAGCGGGATTGCAGATACGCAGTATTTT
CDR3 protein: CASSQYASGIADTQYF
D gene: TRBD2
clone size: many
V gene: TRBV3-1
J gene: TRBJ2-3
CDR3 length: 16

CDR3 DNA: TGTGCCAGCAGCCGACGTTTAGGGACAGCAGAAAAACTGTTTTTT
CDR3 protein: CASSRRLGTAEKLFF
D gene: TRBD1
clone size: many
V gene: TRBV3-1
J gene: TRBJ1-4
CDR3 length: 15

CDR3 DNA: TGCAGCGTTGGGGCGGTGTACGAGCAGTACTTC
CDR3 protein: CSVGAVYEQYF
D gene: NA
clone size: many
V gene: TRBV29-1
J gene: TRBJ2-7
CDR3 length: 11

CDR3 DNA: TGTGCCTGGAGTGCTCAAATGACAGGCCGCTATGGCTACACCTTC
CDR3 protein: CAWSAQMTGRYGYTF
D gene: NA
clone size: few
V gene: TRBV30
J gene: TRBJ1-2
CDR3 length: 15

CDR3 DNA: TGTGCCAGCAGCCTAAATAGGATTAGCGGGATAAGGTTTAAAAACATTCAGTACTTC
CDR3 protein: CASSLNRISGIRFKNIQYF
D gene: TRBD2
clone size: many
V gene: TRBV3-1
J gene: TRBJ2-4
CDR3 length: 19

CDR3 DNA: TGTGCCAGCAGCTTGTCAGGGGAACGAGGCTACAATGAGCAGTTCTTC
CDR3 protein: CASSLSGERGYNEQFF
D gene: NA
clone size: NA
V gene: TRBV7-3
J gene: TRBJ2-1
CDR3 length: 16

CDR3 DNA: TGTGCCAGCAGTTTAGCGGGTGGAGTAGCTTCGTTCTTC
CDR3 protein: CASSLAGGVASFF
D gene: NA
clone size: many
V gene: TRBV12-3/TRBV12-4
J gene: TRBJ2-1
CDR3 length: 13

CDR3 DNA: TGTGCCAGCAGCTTAGCGGGGACCACAACAGATACGCAGTATTTT
CDR3 protein: CASSLAGTTTDTQYF
D gene: NA
clone size: many
V gene: TRBV7-9
J gene: TRBJ2-3
CDR3 length: 15

CDR3 DNA: TGTGCCAGCAGCCAAGTTTCCTCTGGGGCCAACGTCCTGACTTTC
CDR3 protein: CASSQVSSGANVLTF
D gene: NA
clone size: NA
V gene: TRBV3-1
J gene: TRBJ2-6
CDR3 length: 15

CDR3 DNA: TGCAGTGCTAGGGACAGGAGAATTAATGAAAAACTGTTTTTT
CDR3 protein: CSARDRRINEKLFF
D gene: TRBD1
clone size: few
V gene: TRBV20-1
J gene: TRBJ1-4
CDR3 length: 14

CDR3 DNA: TGCAGTGCTAGACGGTCGGAGGCTAGCGGGAGATCGACTGAGCAGTTCTTC
CDR3 protein: CSARRSEASGRSTEQFF
D gene: TRBD2
clone size: many
V gene: TRBV20-1
J gene: TRBJ2-1
CDR3 length: 17

CDR3 DNA: TGTGCCAGCAGCTCTACCTCGGGACCTCATCCTCGGCATGGCTACACCTTC
CDR3 protein: CASSSTSGPHPRHGYTF
D gene: NA
clone size: many
V gene: TRBV5-6
J gene: TRBJ1-2
CDR3 length: 17

CDR3 DNA: TGCAGCACAACAGATTCCTACGAGCAGTACTTC
CDR3 protein: CSTTDSYEQYF
D gene: NA
clone size: many
V gene: TRBV29-1
J gene: TRBJ2-7
CDR3 length: 11

CDR3 DNA: TGCGCCAGCAGCTTGGTTCAGGTTCCATGGCTCAATACAGATACGCAGTATTTT
CDR3 protein: CASSLVQVPWLNTDTQYF
D gene: NA
clone size: many
V gene: TRBV5-1
J gene: TRBJ2-3
CDR3 length: 18

CDR3 DNA: TGTGCCAGCAGCCCCGGGACAGTTTTAGATACGCAGTATTTT
CDR3 protein: CASSPGTVLDTQYF
D gene: TRBD1
clone size: few
V gene: TRBV5-6
J gene: TRBJ2-3
CDR3 length: 14

CDR3 DNA: TGCAGTGCTAACTACGGGGCCACAGATACGCAGTATTTT
CDR3 protein: CSANYGATDTQYF
D gene: NA
clone size: many
V gene: TRBV20-1
J gene: TRBJ2-3
CDR3 length: 13

CDR3 DNA: TGTGCCAGCAGCTTAGCGGCCGCGGCATACGAGCAGTACTTC
CDR3 protein: CASSLAAAAYEQYF
D gene: NA
clone size: many
V gene: TRBV11-2
J gene: TRBJ2-7
CDR3 length: 14

CDR3 DNA: TGTGCCACCTCACGGGACCCCGGGGAGACTGAAGCTTTCTTT
CDR3 protein: CATSRDPGETEAFF
D gene: NA
clone size: NA
V gene: TRBV6-1
J gene: TRBJ1-1
CDR3 length: 14

CDR3 DNA: TGTGCCAGTAGTCCTTTCAGGGGGCAGGGGGCCTACGAGCAGTACTTC
CDR3 protein: CASSPFRGQGAYEQYF
D gene: TRBD1
clone size: many
V gene: TRBV19
J gene: TRBJ2-7
CDR3 length: 16

CDR3 DNA: TGTGCCAGCAGCTTGGGGACAATTCGGGAGACCCAGTACTTC
CDR3 protein: CASSLGTIRETQYF
D gene: NA
clone size: many
V gene: TRBV7-6
J gene: TRBJ2-5
CDR3 length: 14

CDR3 DNA: TGTGCCAGCTCACCGTCCACTAGCACAGATACGCAGTATTTT
CDR3 protein: CASSPSTSTDTQYF
D gene: NA
clone size: many
V gene: TRBV18
J gene: TRBJ2-3
CDR3 length: 14